Below, 21 T cell receptor beta chains from the same sample are listed, as sequenced in a study of tumor-infiltrating lymphocytes in primary liver carcinoma. Blood RNA was derived from unsorted whole blood, and germline DNA was extracted too. The investigators made TCR beta cDNA from around 540 ng total RNA, using a constant-region primer. Libraries covering TCR beta were generated through three nested multiplex PCR rounds (using a slightly modified ARM-PCR). A C-beta reverse primer was combined with TRBV1-TRBV30 forward primers in the first two PCR rounds, and each round had approximately 9 cycles. MiXCR, applied by TCRdb to the multiplex PCR reads, yields one record per CDR3 protein. The table shows 300,000 to 350,000 distinct CDR3 sequences, with 50% to 60% occurring only once. Sample: peripheral blood. The receptors derive from a woman younger than 45 with primary liver carcinoma and hepatitis B virus infection.

J is TRBJ2-7 and V is TRBV11-3; 7 bases fit TRBD1. Germline assignment: CDR1 SGHNT and CDR2 YENEEA. CDR3 size: 13 residues. After removal of 5 bases from V and 1 base from J, the junction contained 2 bases not matched to a gene. The CDR3, as DNA: TGTGCCAGCAGCGTGGGACAGTCCTACGAGCAGTACTTC. It encodes CASSVGQSYEQYF.

Only one count was recorded for this clonotype. It is likely a read error, because the conserved phenylalanine at the end of the CDR3 is missing. It is unclear where the CDR3 begins or ends on the DNA, so no DNA is shown, and the CDR3 is as TCRdb lists it. The chain joins TRBV12-3 or TRBV12-4 to TRBJ1-1. The CDR3 comprises 13 residues, both ends counted. The CDR3 here is CASIQHMNTESSL.

Concerning this clonotype itself: At one of its ends the junction is not consistent with the germline gene, which may arise from a read error. The chain joins TRBV11-2 to TRBJ2-3, with D possibly TRBD2 on 5 matching bases. The germline V gene encodes CDR1 SGHAT and CDR2 FQNNGV. The CDR3 consists of 12 residues. The CDR3 DNA reads as TGTGCCAGCAGCTTAGGTCGGGGTGCGCAGTGTTTT. Translation: CASSLGRGAQCF.

Ten or more counts support this clonotype. The CDR3 sequence: CSVASRAGTGYEQYF. In nucleotides, the CDR3 is TGCAGCGTTGCGTCACGAGCAGGGACGGGGTACGAGCAGTACTTC. The V gene is TRBV29-1, the J gene TRBJ2-7; either TRBD1 or TRBD2 may supply D (5 bases each). The CDR3 runs 15 residues. The germline gives CDR1 SQVTM, CDR2 ANQGSEA. Trimming took 4 bases from V and 4 from J, leaving 20 bases between them.

Of note for this clonotype: Given the absence of the conserved phenylalanine or tryptophan at the CDR3 end, a read error is likely. J is TRBJ2-4 and V is TRBV12-3 or TRBV12-4; 7 nucleotides align to TRBD2. The CDR3 consists of 18 residues. The V gene end was trimmed by 3 bases and the J gene end by 7 bases; junction bases not matched to a gene: 18. The CDR3 is CASSFALVGGQVGNIQYL. The DNA of the CDR3 is TGTGCCAGCAGTTTCGCGCTAGTGGGAGGGCAGGTTGGGAACATTCAGTACCTA.

This clonotype was seen at least ten times. The rearrangement joins TRBV11-2 to TRBJ1-5; D not certain. The length of the CDR3 is 15 residues. The ends were cut back, 5 bases at V and 1 base at J, with 12 bases in the middle. Germline V gene data show CDR1 as SGHAT and CDR2 as FQNNGV. The CDR3 nucleotides read TGTGCCAGCAGCAAGGACCGGGGAAGCAATCAGCCCCAGCATTTT. This encodes CASSKDRGSNQPQHF.

Regarding this clonotype: One end of the junction is discordant with germline, which a read error may explain. The V call is TRBV6-5, the J call TRBJ1-5, with no clear D. The length of the CDR3 is 13 residues. Germline CDR1 reads MNHEY; CDR2 reads SVGAGI. The CDR3 DNA is TGTGTCAGCAGTTACTCGGGAGGTCAGCCCCAGCATTTT. Translating gives CVSSYSGGQPQHF.

This clonotype occurred a few times. This chain links TRBV6-2 or TRBV6-3 with TRBJ2-5; 7 nucleotides agree with TRBD1. Trimming removed 0 bases from V and 5 bases from J; junction bases left unmatched: 6. Germline V CDR1 and CDR2: MNHEY, SVGEGT. The CDR3 has 15 amino acids. CDR3 loop: CASSYSYRGGETQYF. DNA for the CDR3: TGTGCCAGCAGTTACTCCTACAGGGGCGGGGAGACCCAGTACTTC.

The chain is built from TRBV11-3 and TRBJ2-5; a possible D gene is TRBD2 (6 bases). Deletions cut 6 bases from V and 5 bases from J, with 13 bases between. Germline V lookup: CDR1 SGHNT, CDR2 YENEEA. This CDR3 spans 13 amino acids. The DNA for the CDR3 is TGTGCCAGCAGTCCACGGGGGTCTGAGACCCAGTACTTC. It translates to CASSPRGSETQYF.

The chain has TRBV5-6 and TRBJ2-7; 8 bases agree with TRBD1. Per the germline V gene, CDR1 is SGHDT and CDR2 is YYEEEE. The CDR3 runs to 14 residues. V shed 4 bases and J 4 bases; nucleotides not matched to a gene: 7. The CDR3 protein is CASSDGTGLYEQYF. In nucleotides, the CDR3 is TGTGCCAGCAGCGACGGGACAGGACTATACGAGCAGTACTTC.

Concerning this clonotype: Just one base apart from a much larger clone, this may be a read error. The chain recombines TRBV5-1 with TRBJ1-1; D possibly corresponds to TRBD1 (6 bases). The CDR3 consists of 13 residues. CDR1 SGHRS and CDR2 YFSETQ come from the germline V gene. Deletions cut 7 bases from V and 0 bases from J, with 10 bases between. This chain's CDR3 is CASCRDMNTEAFF. DNA for the CDR3: TGCGCCAGCTGCCGGGACATGAACACTGAAGCTTTCTTT.

This clonotype was counted once. This chain links TRBV10-3 with TRBJ2-7; maybe TRBD1 (6 bases). This CDR3 has 14 amino acids. CDR1 is ENHRY and CDR2 is SYGVKD in the germline V gene. Trimming shortened V by 2 bases and J by 5 bases, and 13 bases separated the two germline ends. CDR3 nucleotide sequence: TGTGCCATCAGTGAGCCCACAGGGTATGACGAGCAGTACTTC. Translated, it gives CAISEPTGYDEQYF.

This chain connects TRBV28 to TRBJ2-2; 8 bases agree with TRBD1. V shed 2 bases, J shed 6 bases, and the junction held 2 bases outside the gene matches. There are 14 residues in the CDR3. The germline V gene encodes CDR1 MDHEN and CDR2 SYDVKM. CDR3 coding DNA: TGTGCCAGCAGTTTACCGGGACAGGCCGGGGAGCTGTTTTTT. Its translation: CASSLPGQAGELFF.

This clonotype has more than one count but fewer than ten. An end of the junction does not agree with germline; a read error may underlie this. V usage is TRBV5-5 and J usage is TRBJ2-4; TRBD2 is a possible D gene (5 bases). The germline gives CDR1 SGHKS, CDR2 YYEKEE (reference sequence). The CDR3 length is 16 residues. As DNA, the CDR3 is TGTGCCAGTAGCTTGGTACGGACTTTGGCCAAAAACATTCAGTACTTC. As protein: CASSLVRTLAKNIQYF.

The rearrangement uses TRBV29-1 and TRBJ2-7; tentatively, D is TRBD1 or TRBD2 (5 bases each). CDR1 SQVTM and CDR2 ANQGSEA come from the germline V gene. This CDR3 spans 14 amino acids. Trimming removed 4 bases from V and 0 bases from J, with 13 bases in between. CDR3 sequence: CSVVQVGGSYEQYF. The CDR3 DNA sequence: TGCAGCGTTGTACAGGTTGGGGGCTCCTACGAGCAGTACTTC.

Notes on this clonotype: An end of the junction differs from the germline gene, which may be a read error. The genes are TRBV12-3 or TRBV12-4 and TRBJ1-1; 10 bases are a match to TRBD1. The CDR3 totals 15 residues. The CDR3 is CASSLSDRGGTEVFF. The CDR3 nucleotides are TGTGCCAGCAGTTTATCGGACAGGGGGGGTACTGAAGTTTTCTTT.

The chain is built from TRBV28 and TRBJ2-7; D might be TRBD2 (5 bases). CDR1 is MDHEN and CDR2 is SYDVKM in the germline V gene. The CDR3 runs 13 residues. The V end was cut by 8 bases, the J end by 3 bases, with 14 bases between. CDR3 loop: CASLPGGHYEQYF. The DNA of the CDR3 is TGTGCCAGCCTCCCTGGAGGCCACTACGAGCAGTACTTC.

With regard to this clonotype: One base away lies a much larger clone, so this may be a sequencing read error. This chain uses TRBV12-3 or TRBV12-4 with TRBJ1-1; the D is unclear. There are 14 residues in the CDR3. CDR3 sequence: CASAELDPHQSASF. The DNA for the CDR3 is TGTGCCAGCGCCGAGCTCGACCCCCACCAGTCAGCTTCCTTT.

As for this clonotype: A much larger clone lies one base from this, so it may be a read error. The chain joins TRBV4-3 to TRBJ1-2; D remains ambiguous. The germline gives CDR1 LGHNA, CDR2 YSLEER. This CDR3 contains 12 residues. The CDR3 loop reads CASGQEGYGYTF. Written as DNA, the CDR3 is TGCGCCAGCGGCCAAGAGGGCTATGGCTACACCTTC.

Comment on this clonotype: Possible read error: a much larger clone is one base away. The rearrangement joins TRBV4-2 to TRBJ2-1, with a possible D match to TRBD2 (5 bases). The CDR3 loop spans 13 amino acids. The germline V gene encodes CDR1 LGHNA and CDR2 YNFKEQ. CDR3 bases: TGTGACAGCAGCCAGGTTGGACTTTTTGAGCAGTTCTTC. Its protein product is CDSSQVGLFEQFF.

The chain links TRBV6-1 to TRBJ2-1; TRBD1 agrees at 7 bases. The CDR3 is made up of 18 amino acids. Unmatched junction bases numbered 27, after V lost 8 bases and J lost 11 bases. Germline V gene sequence: CDR1 MNHNS, CDR2 SASEGT. CDR3 region: CASWAILRDSPRERKQFF. The CDR3 bases are TGTGCCAGCTGGGCTATTCTCCGGGACAGTCCCAGGGAACGGAAGCAGTTCTTC.